This T cell receptor beta chain was sequenced during a study of blood T cell repertoires in COVID-19. On the study more broadly: Italy, Spain and the United States were the sources of the convalescent and acute COVID-19 samples. In each case, the material was cDNA or gDNA derived from T cells, B-cell-depleted T cells, or PBMCs.

Patients in Seattle were enrolled during active infection, then followed longitudinally. Germline V lookup: CDR1 GTSNPN, CDR2 SVGIG (reference sequence). V lost 0 bases and J lost 5, with 13 bases in between. The CDR3 runs to 14 residues. In the original processing: The authors estimated nucleated cell counts from reference gene primer amplification. Clones were read by immunoSEQ multiplex PCR, and TCRdb kept only the in-frame ones, dropping some. For V, J and clone size, that table is used; D and trimming come from the DNA. The sample lists around 170,000 clones, around 83% seen once, with 6.5% to 8.5% in the top ten.

The chain uses TRBV30 and TRBJ1-1, with D possibly matching TRBD1 (6 bases). The TCR comes from a woman in her 70s with COVID-19, enrolled during active disease. Specimen: peripheral blood. The CDR3 nucleotides are TGTGCCTGGAGTGTACCTGGGGGCCGAACTGAAGCTTTCTTT. Its translation is CAWSVPGGRTEAFF.